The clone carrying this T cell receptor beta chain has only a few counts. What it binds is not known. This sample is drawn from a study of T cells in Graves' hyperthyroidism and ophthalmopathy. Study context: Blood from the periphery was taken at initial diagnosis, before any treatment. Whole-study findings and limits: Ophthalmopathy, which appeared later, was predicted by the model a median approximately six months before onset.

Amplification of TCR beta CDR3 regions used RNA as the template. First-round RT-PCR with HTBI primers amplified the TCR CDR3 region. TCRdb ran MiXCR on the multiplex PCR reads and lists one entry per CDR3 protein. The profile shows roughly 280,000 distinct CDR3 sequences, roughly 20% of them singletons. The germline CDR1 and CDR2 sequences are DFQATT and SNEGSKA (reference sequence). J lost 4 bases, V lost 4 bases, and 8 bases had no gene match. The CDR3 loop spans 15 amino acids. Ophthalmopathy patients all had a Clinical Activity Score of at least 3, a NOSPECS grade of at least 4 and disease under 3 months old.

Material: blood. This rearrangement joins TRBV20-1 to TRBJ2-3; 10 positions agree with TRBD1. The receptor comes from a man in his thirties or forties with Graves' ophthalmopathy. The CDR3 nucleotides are TGCAGTGCTAACCCCGGGACAGGGGATGCAGATACGCAGTATTTT. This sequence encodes CSANPGTGDADTQYF.